This entry concerns a single T cell receptor (beta chain). Other DNA variants within this sample encode the same CDR3. Clones were sequenced by immunoSEQ multiplex PCR, and TCRdb holds only the in-frame ones, with some missing. The sample carries around 120,000 clones, 80% to 90% recorded once. The record originates from a study of control samples from healthy donors and cancer patients. This CDR3 contains 13 residues. The ends were cut back, 2 bases at V and 7 bases at J, with 8 bases in the middle. The specimen was blood. This receptor was identified in a man between 60 and 75 years old in good health. This chain links TRBV12-3 or TRBV12-4 with TRBJ1-4; D gene unclear. This CDR3 is CASSLIGGEKLFF. CDR3 DNA sequence: TGTGCCAGCAGTTTAATTGGAGGTGAAAAACTGTTTTTT.